The 3 T cell receptor beta chains below all came from one sample that was sequenced in a study of glioma-infiltrating T cells after dendritic cell vaccination. Assay used: immunoSEQ multiplex PCR; TCRdb lists only in-frame clones, some missing. Of about 73,000 clones listed, roughly 87% were seen once; the top ten hold around 2.3%. The sequenced sample was blood, obtained before dendritic cell vaccination. The receptors shown here come from a human donor with glioblastoma.

The V call is TRBV4-1, the J call TRBJ1-4; 8 bases match TRBD1. With 1 base clipped from V and 1 base from J, the junction kept 5 bases outside the gene matches. The CDR3 totals 17 residues. Germline lookup yields CDR1 MGHRA and CDR2 YSYEKL. CDR3 in DNA: TGCGCCAGCAGCCAAGTGCAGGGGGCTGGAACTAATGAAAAACTGTTTTTT. It specifies CASSQVQGAGTNEKLFF.

This chain connects TRBV2 to TRBJ2-3; possibly TRBD2 for D (6 bases). CDR1 SNHLY and CDR2 FYNNEI come from the germline V gene. There are 14 residues in the CDR3. V was clipped by 6 bases and J by 3 bases, with 13 bases between them. CDR3 in amino acids: CASSGDGGTDTQYF. The CDR3 DNA reads as TGTGCCAGCAGCGGGGACGGGGGAACAGATACGCAGTATTTT.

The rearrangement links TRBV14 to TRBJ2-1; possibly TRBD1 for D (5 bases). The germline CDR1 and CDR2 sequences are SGHDN and FVKESK. The germline V and J ends were trimmed by 0 bases and 7 bases, with 13 bases remaining between them. CDR3 size: 15 residues. As DNA, the CDR3 is TGTGCCAGCAGCCAAGATCACCAGGGCAGGAATGAGCAGTTCTTC. Residues: CASSQDHQGRNEQFF. Filled out from reference TRBV14 and TRBJ2-1, the complete variable domain reads EAGVTQFPSHSVIEKGQTVTLRCDPISGHDNLYWYRRVMGKEIKFLLHFVKESKQDESGMPNNRFLAERTGGTYSTLKVQPAELEDSGVYFCASSQDHQGRNEQFFGPGTRLTVL.